Many counts were recorded for the clone carrying this T cell receptor (beta chain). These data belong to a study of T cells in Graves' hyperthyroidism and ophthalmopathy. V dropped 4 bases and J dropped 0; count of bases not matched to a gene: 7. Germline values: CDR1 SGHAT, CDR2 FQNNGV. This CDR3 contains 16 residues. Authors of the study amplified TCR beta CDR3 regions from RNA transcripts. The HTBI primer set was used in a first-round RT-PCR of the TCR CDR3. TCRdb reprocessed the multiplex PCR reads via MiXCR and lists one record per CDR3 protein. The sample records 300,000 to 400,000 distinct CDR3 sequences, about 12% being singletons.

The chain recombines TRBV11-2 with TRBJ2-5; 8 bases match TRBD2. The sequenced material came from blood. This TCR derives from a young woman with Graves' hyperthyroidism. In DNA, the CDR3 is TGTGCCAGCAGCTCGGGGGGGAGCGGGAACCAAGAGACCCAGTACTTC. This codes for CASSSGGSGNQETQYF.